A single sample gave rise to the 15 T cell receptor beta chains below, sequenced in a study of T cell changes during pregnancy in multiple sclerosis. Clones were sequenced by immunoSEQ multiplex PCR, and TCRdb holds only the in-frame ones, with some missing. The sample lists 25,000 to 35,000 clones; 90% were seen once. The sample was CD4+ T cells from peripheral blood mononuclear cells, taken in the second trimester of pregnancy. The receptor source for this set is a female donor in good health, enrolled as a control in a pregnancy study.

This rearrangement joins TRBV10-2 to TRBJ2-1; TRBD1 agrees at 9 bases. With V trimmed by 3 bases and J by 3 bases, 6 bases remained unmatched. Germline assignment: CDR1 WSHSY and CDR2 SAAADI. CDR3 length equals 16 residues. CDR3 sequence: CASSEPGQGIYNEQFF. The CDR3 nucleotides read TGCGCCAGCAGTGAACCGGGACAGGGTATCTACAATGAGCAGTTCTTC.

The rearrangement uses TRBV7-9 and TRBJ2-6; TRBD2 matches 7 bases. CDR1 is SEHNR and CDR2 is FQNEAQ in the germline V gene (reference sequence). CDR3 length equals 18 residues. After removal of 4 bases from V and 0 bases from J, the junction contained 9 bases not matched to a gene. The chain's CDR3 is CASSWGGVRASGANVLTF. CDR3 nucleotide sequence: TGTGCCAGCAGCTGGGGGGGTGTCAGGGCCTCTGGGGCCAACGTCCTGACTTTC.

This clone was seen just once. This chain connects TRBV11-3 to TRBJ2-1; 15 bases are shared with TRBD2. Losses at the gene ends were 5 bases for V and 10 bases for J; bases not matched to a gene: 18. The CDR3 consists of 19 residues. Germline-derived CDR1 and CDR2 are SGHNT and YENEEA. The CDR3 here is CASSRRLGTSGGLGGEQFF. The CDR3 DNA is TGTGCCAGCAGCCGAAGATTGGGGACTAGCGGGGGGTTGGGTGGGGAGCAGTTCTTC.

The chain links TRBV2 to TRBJ2-7; 7 bases fit TRBD1. This CDR3 has 12 amino acids. The ends lost 7 bases at V and 5 bases at J; junction bases unmatched: 5. Germline CDR1 is SNHLY and CDR2 is FYNNEI. CDR3 DNA sequence: TGTGCCAGCACCCGGGACAGCCACGAGCAGTACTTC. Residues: CASTRDSHEQYF.

This clone turned up a few times. The chain uses TRBV19 and TRBJ1-5; maybe TRBD1 (5 bases). Germline V gives CDR1 LNHDA, CDR2 SQIVND (reference sequence). V was trimmed by 5 bases and J by 4 bases, leaving 12 bases between them. The CDR3 runs 14 residues. The CDR3: CASSPVGGNQPQHF. The CDR3 DNA reads as TGTGCCAGTAGTCCCGTGGGGGGGAATCAGCCCCAGCATTTT.

DNA for the CDR3: TGTGCCAGCAGCTTAGATCGGTTTCAGGGTACCGGGGAGCTGTTTTTT. It codes for CASSLDRFQGTGELFF. This sequence joins TRBV11-3 and TRBJ2-2, with D possibly TRBD1 on 5 matching bases. CDR1 and CDR2 from the germline V gene are SGHNT and YENEEA. The V gene lost 0 bases and the J gene lost 5 bases, with 13 bases spanning the gap. This CDR3 spans 16 amino acids.

The chain employs TRBV18 and TRBJ2-2; tentative D call: TRBD1 (5 bases). The CDR3 sequence is 15 residues long. The germline V gene encodes CDR1 KGHSH and CDR2 LQKENI. Trimming removed 2 bases at V and 4 bases at J, with 11 bases between. The CDR3 sequence is CASSPIDSSTGELFF. The CDR3 nucleotides read TGTGCCAGCTCACCAATAGACAGCTCCACCGGGGAGCTGTTTTTT.

The V call is TRBV5-3, the J call TRBJ1-2; D might be TRBD1 (5 bases). TRBV5-3 carries the ORF label, with uncertain function. With 6 bases removed from V and 2 bases from J, the gap between germline ends came to 20 bases. This CDR3 is 16 amino acids long. As DNA, the CDR3 is TGTGCCAGAACCACAATCCTACAGGTACAGAACTATGGCTACACCTTC. This codes for CARTTILQVQNYGYTF.

In its sample, this clone was seen a few times. This chain links TRBV7-9 with TRBJ2-1; tentatively, D is TRBD2 (5 bases). The CDR3 extends over 13 amino acids. Germline lookup yields CDR1 SEHNR and CDR2 FQNEAQ (reference sequence). Trimming took off 6 bases at V and 5 bases at J, with 11 bases between the two ends. In nucleotides, the CDR3 is TGTGCCAGCAGGCGGACGGGGAACAATGAGCAGTTCTTC. Translation: CASRRTGNNEQFF.

This chain joins TRBV21-1 and TRBJ2-6; the D call TRBD1 from the table was never checked on the DNA. TRBV21-1 is recorded as a pseudogene. The CDR3 contains 18 residues. This CDR3 is CASSQETGGFIWANVLTF. CDR3 DNA: TGTGCCAGCAGCCAAGAGACAGGGGGTTTCATATGGGCCAACGTCCTGACTTTC.

This chain links TRBV11-3 with TRBJ2-7; TRBD2 matches 8 bases. CDR3 length: 15 amino acids. Germline V CDR1 and CDR2: SGHNT, YENEEA. V lost 5 bases and J lost 3; bases outside the gene matches: 9. This CDR3 is CASSPRAGALYEQYF. DNA for the CDR3: TGTGCCAGCAGCCCCAGAGCGGGGGCCCTCTACGAGCAGTACTTC.

This chain connects TRBV19 to TRBJ2-2, with D unresolved. Germline-derived CDR1 and CDR2 are LNHDA and SQIVND (reference sequence). Trimming took off 8 bases at V and 7 bases at J, with 14 bases between the two ends. There are 13 residues in the CDR3. The DNA for the CDR3 is TGTGCCAGTCTATCCCCATACCTCGGGGAGCTGTTTTTT. Translation gives CASLSPYLGELFF.

The chain links TRBV6-6 to TRBJ2-5, with 9 bases fitting TRBD2. This CDR3 region has 14 residues. Germline loops: CDR1 MNHNY, CDR2 SVGAGI (reference sequence). Trimming cost V 6 bases and J 7 bases; bases outside gene matches: 9. Here the CDR3 reads CASSGAGGAGTQYF. The CDR3 nucleotides read TGTGCCAGCAGCGGCGCGGGGGGGGCTGGGACCCAGTACTTC.

The chain's CDR3 is CASRGTGGYGNEKLFF. CDR3 nucleotides: TGCGCCAGCAGGGGGACAGGGGGCTATGGTAATGAAAAACTGTTTTTT. J is TRBJ1-4 and V is TRBV5-1, with 12 nucleotides matching TRBD1. The CDR3 consists of 16 residues. The germline gives CDR1 SGHRS, CDR2 YFSETQ. J was trimmed by 4 bases and V by 5 bases; bases with no gene match: 6.

The V gene is TRBV5-1, the J gene TRBJ2-1; TRBD1 might be the D (6 bases). The CDR3 covers 13 residues. Per germline, CDR1 SGHRS and CDR2 YFSETQ. The germline V and J ends were trimmed by 4 bases and 9 bases, with 14 bases remaining between them. The CDR3 nucleotides are TGCGCCAGCAGCCCGGACAGCTCGGGTGAGCAGTTCTTC. It encodes CASSPDSSGEQFF.